The 32 T cell receptor beta chains below were found in one sample sequenced in a study of shared clonotypes between healthy human individuals. Profiled with immunoSEQ multiplex PCR; TCRdb holds only in-frame clones, not every one. Found here are approximately 2.5 million clones, more than 80% of them singletons; the top ten hold under 0.15%. Sequencing input: naive CD4+ T cells sorted from blood. Stated subset: CD45RA+ positively selected. The receptors were gathered from a man aged 18 to 30 in good health.

V and J are TRBV28 and TRBJ1-2; D may be TRBD1 (6 bases). There are 19 residues in the CDR3. Looked up from germline, CDR1 is MDHEN and CDR2 is SYDVKM. Trimming took off 7 bases at V and 2 bases at J, with 29 bases between the two ends. This CDR3 reads CASNTRMGAQGSLNYGYTF. As DNA, the CDR3 is TGTGCCAGCAATACCCGAATGGGGGCCCAAGGTTCTCTCAACTATGGCTACACCTTC.

The chain is built from TRBV2 and TRBJ1-5; 9 bases agree with TRBD1. V gave up 7 bases and J gave up 3 bases; unmatched junction bases: 7. The CDR3 is 15 residues long. Looked up from germline, CDR1 is SNHLY and CDR2 is FYNNEI. CDR3 in DNA: TGTGCCAGCAATATACAGGGGGCGGTCAATCAGCCCCAGCATTTT. This encodes CASNIQGAVNQPQHF.

The chain carries TRBV6-1 and TRBJ2-7, with D tentatively TRBD2 (5 bases). CDR3 length equals 18 residues. Germline loops: CDR1 MNHNS, CDR2 SASEGT. V was clipped by 1 base and J by 0 bases, with 19 bases between them. The CDR3 DNA follows: TGTGCCAGCAGTGAAGTAAGAGGGCTCGGGTTTAGCTCCTACGAGCAGTACTTC. Translation gives CASSEVRGLGFSSYEQYF.

This clone was seen a single time. The chain joins TRBV7-2 to TRBJ1-1, with D uncertain. The CDR3 spans 15 residues. Deletions cut 1 base from V and 4 bases from J, with 13 bases between. In germline, CDR1 is SGHTA, CDR2 FQGNSA. The CDR3 DNA follows: TGTGCCAGCAGCTTAGGCGTGGTCTGGAGCACTGAAGCTTTCTTT. Translating gives CASSLGVVWSTEAFF.

The rearrangement uses TRBV19 and TRBJ2-1; either TRBD1 or TRBD2 may fit D (6 bases each). The CDR3 loop spans 16 amino acids. The germline gives CDR1 LNHDA, CDR2 SQIVND (reference sequence). Trimming cost V 8 bases and J 5 bases, with 22 bases left between them. The CDR3 region has the DNA TGTGCCAGTTCCCCGGGAGCCCGGACAGCCCACAATGAGCAGTTCTTC. This translates into CASSPGARTAHNEQFF.

The gene calls are TRBV5-6 and TRBJ2-2; D possibly corresponds to TRBD2 (7 bases). Looked up from germline, CDR1 is SGHDT and CDR2 is YYEEEE. Trimming pared 9 bases from V and 1 base from J, leaving 13 bases between. The CDR3 is 14 residues long. The CDR3 nucleotides are TGTGCCACCCAGGGGAGGGGGAACACCGGGGAGCTGTTTTTT. Translation: CATQGRGNTGELFF.

CDR3 in DNA: TGTCCCCAAAAGGGACAGGGCCCAACTAATGAAAAACTGTTTTTT. Protein sequence: CPQKGQGPTNEKLFF. The chain is built from TRBV21-1 and TRBJ1-4; the D call in the table, TRBD1, was not verified against the DNA. TRBV21-1 is noted as a pseudogene. The CDR3 is 15 residues long.

This clone has more than one count but fewer than ten. The sample has other DNA sequences that encode this CDR3 too. The chain couples TRBV7-2 to TRBJ1-1; TRBD1 is a possible D gene (6 bases). This CDR3 has 15 amino acids. V lost 4 bases, J lost 0 bases, and 12 bases lay in between. Germline CDR1 SGHTA, CDR2 FQGNSA. The CDR3, as DNA: TGTGCCAGCAGCTCAGCGACAGGATTGAACACTGAAGCTTTCTTT. Translation gives CASSSATGLNTEAFF.

A remark on this clone: The same CDR3 also results from other DNA sequences found in this sample. CDR3 sequence: CASSLERGAYNEQFF. As DNA, the CDR3 is TGCGCCAGCAGCTTGGAGCGGGGGGCTTACAATGAGCAGTTCTTC. This chain links TRBV5-1 with TRBJ2-1; 9 bases are a match to TRBD2. CDR3 length: 15 amino acids. From germline, CDR1 is SGHRS and CDR2 YFSETQ. V trimming: 0 bases; J trimming: 4 bases; junction bases outside the gene matches: 2.

This sequence joins TRBV2 and TRBJ2-5; the match to TRBD2 covers 13 bases. Germline V gene lookup returns CDR1 SNHLY and CDR2 FYNNEI. This CDR3 region has 15 residues. Trimming at V came to 6 bases and at J to 5 bases, leaving 6 bases not matched to a gene. The CDR3 loop reads CASSGGLAGRETQYF. The CDR3 DNA sequence: TGTGCCAGCAGCGGGGGACTAGCGGGGCGGGAGACCCAGTACTTC.

The chain employs TRBV18 and TRBJ2-5; D gene unclear. Trimming shortened V by 4 bases and J by 4 bases, and 10 bases separated the two germline ends. CDR1 is KGHSH and CDR2 is LQKENI in the germline V gene. The CDR3 is made up of 13 amino acids. DNA for the CDR3: TGTGCCAGCTCACACGATTCACTAGAGACCCAGTACTTC. Residues: CASSHDSLETQYF.

The V call is TRBV2, the J call TRBJ2-5; D perhaps matches TRBD2 (6 bases). CDR3 length: 13 residues. V was pared by 4 bases and J by 5 bases, with 11 bases between. Germline CDR1 is SNHLY and CDR2 is FYNNEI. CDR3 region: CASSGGERETQYF. The DNA for the CDR3 is TGTGCCAGCAGTGGGGGGGAGCGGGAGACCCAGTACTTC.

The J gene is TRBJ2-7, the V gene TRBV5-6; D call uncertain. This CDR3 has 11 amino acids. Trimming stripped 4 bases from V and 7 bases from J, with 9 bases between. Germline CDR1 SGHDT, CDR2 YYEEEE. CDR3 sequence (DNA): TGTGCCAGCAGCCTGTGGTCGGAGCAGTACTTC. It yields the protein CASSLWSEQYF.

This clone was recorded only once. CDR3 protein: CASSLAWDPWNEQFF. As DNA, the CDR3 is TGCGCCAGCAGCTTGGCCTGGGATCCCTGGAATGAGCAGTTCTTC. The V call is TRBV5-1, the J call TRBJ2-1; the D is unclear. V was clipped by 0 bases and J by 7 bases, with 14 bases between them. Germline V CDR1 and CDR2: SGHRS, YFSETQ. This CDR3 region has 15 residues.

With respect to this clone: The sample has other DNA sequences that encode this CDR3 too. V and J are TRBV7-9 and TRBJ1-4; D is unresolved. Trimming removed 3 bases at V and 5 bases at J, with 10 bases between. In germline, CDR1 is SEHNR, CDR2 FQNEAQ (reference sequence). The CDR3 is 14 residues long. Written as DNA, the CDR3 is TGTGCCAGCAGCTTGGCGGAAGGGAATGAAAAACTGTTTTTT. It encodes CASSLAEGNEKLFF.

This clone was counted a single time. The chain uses TRBV7-9 and TRBJ2-3, with 7 bases fitting TRBD2. The ends lost 1 base at V and 4 bases at J; junction bases unmatched: 5. Germline V gene data show CDR1 as SEHNR and CDR2 as FQNEAQ (reference sequence). CDR3 length equals 15 residues. CDR3 amino acids: CASSLGGGLSDTQYF. The CDR3 region has the DNA TGTGCCAGCAGCTTAGGGGGAGGGCTTTCAGATACGCAGTATTTT.

The chain has TRBV28 and TRBJ1-2; D is possibly TRBD1 (5 bases). Looked up from germline, CDR1 is MDHEN and CDR2 is SYDVKM. V lost 10 bases to trimming and J lost 7 bases, with 19 bases between them. This CDR3 has 13 residues. CDR3 DNA sequence: TGTGCCACCCCGTCTCCAGGGCCGGCTGGCTACACCTTC. This gives the protein CATPSPGPAGYTF.

The chain joins TRBV6-1 to TRBJ2-7; TRBD1 or TRBD2 may be the D gene (7 bases each). Germline lookup yields CDR1 MNHNS and CDR2 SASEGT. Deletions cut 4 bases from V and 0 bases from J, with 13 bases between. The CDR3 runs to 15 residues. In nucleotides, the CDR3 is TGTGCCAGCAGTGTGTCAGGGGGGGACTCCTACGAGCAGTACTTC. Amino acids: CASSVSGGDSYEQYF.

The chain joins TRBV6-1 to TRBJ2-2, with 9 nucleotides matching TRBD1. Trimming cost V 2 bases and J 4 bases; bases outside gene matches: 11. The CDR3 is 18 amino acids. Germline V gives CDR1 MNHNS, CDR2 SASEGT. The CDR3 protein is CASSETDRGPIRTGELFF. In nucleotides, the CDR3 is TGTGCCAGCAGTGAAACGGACAGGGGCCCAATTCGCACCGGGGAGCTGTTTTTT.

The J gene is TRBJ2-7, the V gene TRBV19; no reliable D call. V lost 9 bases, J lost 3 bases, and 9 bases lay in between. The germline CDR1 and CDR2 sequences are LNHDA and SQIVND (reference sequence). There are 11 residues in the CDR3. Here the CDR3 DNA reads TGTGCCAGCAAACAGAACTACGAGCAGTACTTC. This sequence encodes CASKQNYEQYF.

This chain links TRBV5-1 with TRBJ1-2, with TRBD1 matching over 8 bases. This CDR3 spans 15 amino acids. Germline V CDR1 and CDR2: SGHRS, YFSETQ. V trimming: 4 bases; J trimming: 6 bases; junction bases outside the gene matches: 11. CDR3 sequence reads: CASSPIFGQGNGYTF. CDR3 DNA sequence: TGCGCCAGCAGCCCTATCTTCGGACAGGGCAATGGCTACACCTTC.

The gene calls are TRBV7-8 and TRBJ1-1; D unclear. CDR1 is SGHVS and CDR2 is FQNEAQ in the germline V gene. This CDR3 contains 18 residues. Between the trimmed V and J ends, which lost 1 base and 0 bases, there was a span of 18 bases. CDR3: CASSLDGGLARMNTEAFF. The CDR3 DNA sequence: TGTGCCAGCAGCTTAGACGGTGGTTTGGCCCGCATGAACACTGAAGCTTTCTTT.

For this clone: At the DNA level, this CDR3 is encoded by other sequences in the same sample as well. The chain couples TRBV7-9 to TRBJ2-1, with 13 nucleotides matching TRBD2. The length of the CDR3 is 16 residues. V shed 5 bases, J shed 6 bases, and the junction held 7 bases outside the gene matches. Per the germline V gene, CDR1 is SEHNR and CDR2 is FQNEAQ (reference sequence). CDR3 DNA sequence: TGTGCCAGCAGCCCCCCGGGACTAGCGGGAACCAATGAGCAGTTCTTC. This codes for CASSPPGLAGTNEQFF.

The chain joins TRBV19 to TRBJ2-4; 7 bases line up with TRBD1. Germline loops: CDR1 LNHDA, CDR2 SQIVND (reference sequence). The CDR3 spans 16 residues. V trimming: 7 bases; J trimming: 0 bases; junction bases outside the gene matches: 9. This chain's CDR3 is CASNPSGQLAKNIQYF. As DNA, the CDR3 is TGTGCCAGTAACCCCTCGGGACAGTTAGCCAAAAACATTCAGTACTTC.

This clone was recorded once. The chain links TRBV4-3 to TRBJ2-3; no definite D call. This CDR3 comprises 15 residues. Germline values: CDR1 LGHNA, CDR2 YSLEER. The ends were cut back, 0 bases at V and 2 bases at J, with 9 bases in the middle. This CDR3 is CASSQDRYPTDTQYF. Written as DNA, the CDR3 is TGCGCCAGCAGCCAAGATAGGTACCCCACAGATACGCAGTATTTT.

With regard to this clone: At the DNA level, this CDR3 is encoded by other sequences in the same sample as well. The chain recombines TRBV2 with TRBJ2-1, with D tentatively TRBD2 (6 bases). CDR3 size: 13 residues. Trimming removed 6 bases from V and 6 bases from J, with 12 bases in between. CDR1 and CDR2 (germline): SNHLY, FYNNEI. CDR3 in DNA: TGTGCCAGCAGCGGGCAGGGAGGCAATGAGCAGTTCTTC. This codes for CASSGQGGNEQFF.

This clone was picked up one time. The genes are TRBV11-2 and TRBJ2-5, with TRBD2 matching over 8 bases. The trim removed 5 bases at V and 7 bases at J, leaving 3 bases unmatched. Germline V gives CDR1 SGHAT, CDR2 FQNNGV. This CDR3 spans 12 amino acids. The CDR3 protein is CASSPGGGTQYF. For the CDR3, the DNA is TGTGCCAGCAGCCCCGGGGGGGGGACCCAGTACTTC.

The chain combines TRBV4-1 with TRBJ2-7; possibly TRBD2 for D (5 bases). The V and J ends lost 0 bases and 5 bases respectively, with 14 bases between them. The CDR3 extends over 15 amino acids. Germline V CDR1 and CDR2: MGHRA, YSYEKL. DNA for the CDR3: TGCGCCAGCAGCCAAGATTCACGGGGTCGGGACGAGCAGTACTTC. Translated, it gives CASSQDSRGRDEQYF.

This clone was found once. The V call is TRBV9, the J call TRBJ2-3; no clear D gene. Trimming stripped 0 bases from V and 0 bases from J, with 8 bases between. Germline V CDR1 and CDR2: SGDLS, YYNGEE. The CDR3 length is 15 residues. The CDR3 nucleotides are TGTGCCAGCAGCGTAGGAGAGAGAAGCACAGATACGCAGTATTTT. This codes for CASSVGERSTDTQYF.

The chain is built from TRBV6-6 and TRBJ2-3; 7 bases are shared with TRBD2. The CDR3 contains 15 residues. Germline-derived CDR1 and CDR2 are MNHNY and SVGAGI (reference sequence). The junction had 10 bases not matched to a gene; V was cut back by 6 bases and J by 4 bases. CDR3 nucleotide sequence: TGTGCCAGCAGGGGAGGGGTCCAAAGGGCAGATACGCAGTATTTT. Translating it yields CASRGGVQRADTQYF.

The chain recombines TRBV7-9 with TRBJ1-3; D is unresolved. CDR1 is SEHNR, CDR2 FQNEAQ, per germline (reference sequence). Trimming took 3 bases from V and 0 from J, leaving 12 bases between them. The CDR3 is made up of 16 amino acids. CDR3 sequence: CASSFDAENSGNTIYF. The DNA of the CDR3 is TGTGCCAGCAGCTTTGACGCGGAGAACTCTGGAAACACCATATATTTT.

Turning to this clone: At the DNA level, this CDR3 is encoded by other sequences in the same sample as well. This chain uses TRBV2 with TRBJ1-2, with 8 bases fitting TRBD1. Trimming cost V 4 bases and J 4 bases; bases outside gene matches: 5. CDR1 and CDR2 (germline): SNHLY, FYNNEI. This CDR3 comprises 14 residues. CDR3 sequence (DNA): TGTGCCAGCAGTGTGGGTGGACAGGGCTATGGCTACACCTTC. It specifies CASSVGGQGYGYTF. Complete variable domain (other parts from reference TRBV2 and TRBJ1-2): EPEVTQTPSHQVTQMGQEVILRCVPISNHLYFYWYRQILGQKVEFLVSFYNNEISEKSEIFDDQFSVERPDGSNFTLKIRSTKLEDSAMYFCASSVGGQGYGYTFGSGTRLTVV.